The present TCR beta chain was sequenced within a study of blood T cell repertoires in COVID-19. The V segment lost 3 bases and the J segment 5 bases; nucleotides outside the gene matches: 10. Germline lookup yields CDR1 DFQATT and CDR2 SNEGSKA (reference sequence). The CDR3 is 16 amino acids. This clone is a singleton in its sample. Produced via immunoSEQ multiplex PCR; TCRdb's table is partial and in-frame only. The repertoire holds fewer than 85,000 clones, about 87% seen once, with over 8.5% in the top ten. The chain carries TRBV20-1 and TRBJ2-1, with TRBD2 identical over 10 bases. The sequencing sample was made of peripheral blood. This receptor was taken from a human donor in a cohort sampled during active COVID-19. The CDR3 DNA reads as TGCAGTGCTAGTCGAGTTACTAGCGGGAACAACAATGAGCAGTTCTTC. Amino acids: CSASRVTSGNNNEQFF.